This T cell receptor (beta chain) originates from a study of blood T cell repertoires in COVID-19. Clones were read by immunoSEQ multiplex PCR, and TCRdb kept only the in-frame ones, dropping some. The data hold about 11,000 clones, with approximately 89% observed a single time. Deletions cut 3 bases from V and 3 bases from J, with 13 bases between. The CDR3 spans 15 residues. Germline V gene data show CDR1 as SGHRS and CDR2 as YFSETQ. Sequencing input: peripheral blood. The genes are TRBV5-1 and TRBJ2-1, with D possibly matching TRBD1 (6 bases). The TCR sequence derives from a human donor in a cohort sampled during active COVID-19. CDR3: CASSSGQPRYNEQFF. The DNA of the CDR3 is TGCGCCAGCAGCTCGGGACAACCCCGCTACAATGAGCAGTTCTTC.